The 9 T cell receptor beta chains below come from one sample, sequenced in a study of T cell responses to AZD1222 COVID-19 vaccine. This table comes from immunoSEQ multiplex PCR, and its TCRdb copy is limited to in-frame clones, with some not included. The sample has 150,000 to 180,000 clones, approximately 87% seen once; the top ten hold 5% to 6%. This specimen was peripheral blood, taken on day 0 of MenACWY control vaccination. The receptors derive from an adult in good health.

This rearrangement joins TRBV11-3 to TRBJ2-2; perhaps D is TRBD1 or TRBD2 (5 bases each). The germline V and J ends were trimmed by 5 bases and 5 bases, with 18 bases remaining between them. Germline assignment: CDR1 SGHNT and CDR2 YENEEA. CDR3 length equals 16 residues. CDR3: CASSGPSGTRTGELFF. The CDR3 coding sequence is TGTGCCAGCAGCGGGCCCTCAGGGACGAGGACCGGGGAGCTGTTTTTT.

The chain employs TRBV30 and TRBJ2-2; D is uncertain. The CDR3 is made up of 13 amino acids. The germline V gene has CDR1 GTSNPN and CDR2 SVGIG (reference sequence). Trimming removed 2 bases from V and 6 bases from J, with 10 bases in between. CDR3 protein: CAWSPLRSGELFF. In nucleotides, the CDR3 is TGTGCCTGGAGTCCCCTCCGGTCCGGGGAGCTGTTTTTT.

The V gene is TRBV27, the J gene TRBJ1-2; 8 nucleotides match TRBD1. This CDR3 has 16 residues. The ends lost 5 bases at V and 4 bases at J; junction bases unmatched: 12. CDR1 is MNHEY and CDR2 is SMNVEV in the germline V gene (reference sequence). The CDR3 DNA follows: TGTGCCAGCAGTCCAATAATTGGGACAGGCTTCTATGGCTACACCTTC. It specifies CASSPIIGTGFYGYTF.

This clone came up a few times. This chain joins TRBV6-1 and TRBJ1-1; no clear D. The CDR3 totals 11 residues. V lost 7 bases and J lost 8, with 11 bases in between. Germline V lookup: CDR1 MNHNS, CDR2 SASEGT. The CDR3 sequence is CASTWTGEAFF. The DNA of the CDR3 is TGTGCCAGCACATGGACGGGAGAAGCTTTCTTT.

The rearrangement joins TRBV7-3 to TRBJ2-7; 8 bases map to TRBD2. The CDR3 runs to 13 residues. Per the germline V gene, CDR1 is SGHTA and CDR2 is FQGTGA. Germline trimming cut 2 bases from V and 5 bases from J; bases unmatched to any gene: 2. CDR3 region: CASSLAGGDEQYF. The CDR3 DNA is TGTGCCAGCAGCTTAGCGGGAGGTGACGAGCAGTACTTC.

This chain uses TRBV5-5 with TRBJ2-7; no definite D call. V was trimmed by 4 bases and J by 3 bases, leaving 5 bases between them. This CDR3 contains 11 residues. CDR1 and CDR2 from the germline V gene are SGHKS and YYEKEE (reference sequence). The CDR3 DNA reads TGTGCCAGCAGCCGAATCTACGAGCAGTACTTC. It translates to CASSRIYEQYF.

The chain employs TRBV11-3 and TRBJ2-2; D is ambiguous. Germline values: CDR1 SGHNT, CDR2 YENEEA. Trimming stripped 6 bases from V and 7 bases from J, with 9 bases between. The CDR3 consists of 12 residues. The CDR3 nucleotides read TGTGCCAGCAGTCCCTGGGGCGGGGAGCTGTTTTTT. It specifies CASSPWGGELFF.

V is TRBV19 and J is TRBJ2-2; D unclear. The CDR3 is 13 residues long. Germline assignment: CDR1 LNHDA and CDR2 SQIVND (reference sequence). V was trimmed by 5 bases and J by 8 bases, leaving 12 bases between them. CDR3 coding DNA: TGTGCCAGTAGTGGTTTGGGCGGAGGGGAGCTGTTTTTT. Its translation is CASSGLGGGELFF.

The CDR3 protein is CASSLSVTGNTIYF. The CDR3 DNA follows: TGCGCCAGCAGCTTATCAGTAACTGGAAACACCATATATTTT. The chain carries TRBV5-1 and TRBJ1-3; D call uncertain. This CDR3 region has 14 residues. Germline loops: CDR1 SGHRS, CDR2 YFSETQ. V was shortened by 2 bases and J by 2 bases, with 8 bases between the two germline ends.